This T cell receptor (beta chain) was recorded in a study of identifying expanded T cells in peripheral blood. The germline gives CDR1 LNHDA, CDR2 SQIVND (reference sequence). There are 11 residues in the CDR3. Trimming stripped 5 bases from V and 11 bases from J, with 12 bases between. General study results and limits: Across healthy donors, higher total template counts meant significantly greater approximately 2-week count variance.

In the case of this clone: Its antigen is currently unknown.

No infections or other immune events were documented during collection. TCRdb keeps only in-frame clones here, not all; method: immunoSEQ multiplex PCR. The table includes nearly 60,000 clones, about nine tenths detected once. The sample consisted of blood. This TCR came from a person aged 18 to 75 in good health. This sequence joins TRBV19 and TRBJ1-1, with D tentatively TRBD1 (5 bases). CDR3: CASSSTGLAFF. As DNA, the CDR3 is TGTGCCAGTAGTTCTACAGGTTTGGCTTTCTTT.